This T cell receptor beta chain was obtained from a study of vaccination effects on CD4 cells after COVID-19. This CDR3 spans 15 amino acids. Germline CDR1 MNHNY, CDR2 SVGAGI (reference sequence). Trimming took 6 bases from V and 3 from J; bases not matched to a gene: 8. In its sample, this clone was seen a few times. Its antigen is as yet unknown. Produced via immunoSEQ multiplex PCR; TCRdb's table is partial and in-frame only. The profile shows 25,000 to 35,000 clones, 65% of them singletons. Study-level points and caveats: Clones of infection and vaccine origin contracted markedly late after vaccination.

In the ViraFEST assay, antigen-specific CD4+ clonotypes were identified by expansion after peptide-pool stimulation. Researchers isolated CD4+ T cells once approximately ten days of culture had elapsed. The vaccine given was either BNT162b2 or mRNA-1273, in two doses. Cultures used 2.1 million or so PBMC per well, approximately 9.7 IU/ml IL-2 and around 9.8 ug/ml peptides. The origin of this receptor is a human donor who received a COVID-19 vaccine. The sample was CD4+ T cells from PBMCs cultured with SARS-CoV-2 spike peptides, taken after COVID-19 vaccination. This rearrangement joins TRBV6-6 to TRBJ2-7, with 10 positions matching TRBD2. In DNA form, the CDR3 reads TGTGCCAGCAGGAGCACCCAGCGGGGGGGCTACGAGCAGTACTTC. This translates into CASRSTQRGGYEQYF.